This is a list of T cell receptor beta chains from one sample in a study of T cell repertoires in cytomegalovirus infection. Using its own MiXCR run on the reads, TCRdb lists one record per CDR3 protein. Of approximately 310,000 distinct CDR3 sequences detected, more than 20% appear once; the ten largest clones hold 10% to 15%. For these TCRs, the target antigens are not known. Source: cultured PBMCs, taken from culture after CMV antigen stimulation. These receptors all stem from a human donor in good health (CMV status not recorded). Some clones in this sample may be carry-over from other donors' samples. CDR3s include the opening cysteine and the closing phenylalanine or tryptophan.

>TRBJ1-3|TRBV20-1
CSARAPGTGNTIYF
>TRBJ1-5|TRBV19
CASRQAGLNQPQHF
>TRBJ2-1|TRBV20-1
CSAPGLAGGVPEQFF
>TRBJ1-2|TRBV19
CASTTGGYYGYTF
>TRBJ2-6|TRBV6-2/TRBV6-3
CASSYLGAGAGANVLTF
>TRBJ1-6|TRBV5-1
CASSSGTGVTGTPLHF
>TRBJ2-3|TRBV9
CASSAAGSGMLADTQYF
>TRBJ2-4|TRBV7-2
CASSFTWTSGRLLAKNIQYF
>TRBJ2-5|TRBV6-8
CASREVAWETQYF
>TRBJ2-1|TRBV4-3
CASSQDSGGAYNEQFF
>TRBJ2-1|TRBV7-7
CASSLGGQLNEQFF
>TRBJ2-1|TRBV7-9
CASSARANEQFF
>TRBJ2-1|TRBV27
CASSFNRDSEQFF
>TRBJ2-1|TRBV6-5
CASSYLRTGGHNEQFF
>TRBJ2-3|TRBV27
CASSIDRVSDTQYF
>TRBJ2-5|TRBV9
CASSPIGGWQETQYF
>TRBJ1-3|TRBV12-3/TRBV12-4
CASSPRTGGNTIYF
>TRBJ2-1|TRBV20-1
CSARFVSSYNEQFF
>TRBJ2-2|TRBV7-2
CASNYFGVNTGELFF
>TRBJ2-1|TRBV24-1
CATSDTTTSYNEQFF
>TRBJ1-4|TRBV5-6
CASGNRNNEKLFF
>TRBJ1-5|TRBV7-9
CASSLSGSGNQPQHF